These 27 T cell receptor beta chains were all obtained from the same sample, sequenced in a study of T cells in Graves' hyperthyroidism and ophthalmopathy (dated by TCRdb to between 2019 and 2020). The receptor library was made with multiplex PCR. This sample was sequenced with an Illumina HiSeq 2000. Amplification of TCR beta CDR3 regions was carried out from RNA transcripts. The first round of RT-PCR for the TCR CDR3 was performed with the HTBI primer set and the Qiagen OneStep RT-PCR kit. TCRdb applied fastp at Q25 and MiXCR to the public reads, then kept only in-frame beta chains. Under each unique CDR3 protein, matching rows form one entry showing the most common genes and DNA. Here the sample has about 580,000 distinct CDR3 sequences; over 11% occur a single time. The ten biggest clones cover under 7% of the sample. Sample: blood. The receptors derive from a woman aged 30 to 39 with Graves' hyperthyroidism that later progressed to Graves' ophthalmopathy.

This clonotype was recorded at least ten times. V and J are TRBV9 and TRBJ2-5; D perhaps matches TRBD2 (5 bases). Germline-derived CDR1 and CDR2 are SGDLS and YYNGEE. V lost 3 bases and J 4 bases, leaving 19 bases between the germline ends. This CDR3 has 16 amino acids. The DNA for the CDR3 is TGTGCCAGCAGCGCCAACCCCGGCGCGGCGGGAGAGACCCAGTACTTC. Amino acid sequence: CASSANPGAAGETQYF.

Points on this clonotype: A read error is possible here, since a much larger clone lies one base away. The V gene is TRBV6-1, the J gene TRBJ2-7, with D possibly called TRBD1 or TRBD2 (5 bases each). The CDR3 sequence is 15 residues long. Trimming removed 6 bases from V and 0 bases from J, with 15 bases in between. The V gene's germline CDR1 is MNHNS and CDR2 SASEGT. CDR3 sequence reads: CASRTGTPNSYEQYF. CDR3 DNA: TGTGCCAGCAGAACCGGGACCCCAAACTCCTACGAGCAGTACTTC.

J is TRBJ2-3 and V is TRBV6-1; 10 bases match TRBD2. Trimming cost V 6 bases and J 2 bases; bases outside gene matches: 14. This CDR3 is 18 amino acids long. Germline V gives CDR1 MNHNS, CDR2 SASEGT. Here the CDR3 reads CASSPYPSSGGYTDTQYF. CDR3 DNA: TGTGCCAGCAGCCCTTACCCTTCTAGCGGGGGTTACACAGATACGCAGTATTTT.

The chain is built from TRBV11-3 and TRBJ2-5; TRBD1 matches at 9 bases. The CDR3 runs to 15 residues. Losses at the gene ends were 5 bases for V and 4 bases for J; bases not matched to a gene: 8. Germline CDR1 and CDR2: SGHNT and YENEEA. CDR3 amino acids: CASSPRDRVVETQYF. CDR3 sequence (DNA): TGTGCCAGCAGCCCCCGGGACAGGGTCGTAGAGACCCAGTACTTC.

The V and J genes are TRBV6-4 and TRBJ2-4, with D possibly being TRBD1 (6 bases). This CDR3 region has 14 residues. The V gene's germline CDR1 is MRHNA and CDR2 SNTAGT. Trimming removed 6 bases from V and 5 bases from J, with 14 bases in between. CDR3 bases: TGTGCCAGCAGATCAGGGGTTGGGGAAAACATTCAGTACTTC. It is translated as CASRSGVGENIQYF.

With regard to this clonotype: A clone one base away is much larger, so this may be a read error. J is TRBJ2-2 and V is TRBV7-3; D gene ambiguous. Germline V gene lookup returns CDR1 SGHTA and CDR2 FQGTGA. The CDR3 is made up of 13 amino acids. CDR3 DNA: TGTACCAGCACCCCTGTGTTAGCCGGGGAGCTGTTTTTT. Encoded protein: CTSTPVLAGELFF.

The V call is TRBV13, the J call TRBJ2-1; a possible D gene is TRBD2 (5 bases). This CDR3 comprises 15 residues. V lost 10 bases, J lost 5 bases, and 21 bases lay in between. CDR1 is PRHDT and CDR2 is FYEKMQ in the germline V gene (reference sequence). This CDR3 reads CATSSIAGGDNEQFF. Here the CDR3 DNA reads TGTGCCACGTCCTCGATAGCAGGAGGAGACAATGAGCAGTTCTTC.

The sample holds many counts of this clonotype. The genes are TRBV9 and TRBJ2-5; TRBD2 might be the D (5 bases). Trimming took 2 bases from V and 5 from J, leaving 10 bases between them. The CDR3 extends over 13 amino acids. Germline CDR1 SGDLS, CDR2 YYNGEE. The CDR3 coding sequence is TGTGCCAGCAGCGTCGAGGGTTGGGAGACCCAGTACTTC. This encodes CASSVEGWETQYF.

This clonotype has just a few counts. The CDR3 region is CASGAQGTNSPLHF. Here the CDR3 DNA reads TGCGCCAGCGGCGCGCAGGGAACAAATTCACCCCTCCACTTT. The rearrangement joins TRBV4-3 to TRBJ1-6; D is possibly TRBD1 (5 bases). The CDR3 runs to 14 residues. Germline V gives CDR1 LGHNA, CDR2 YSLEER. The V end lost 8 bases, the J end lost 7 bases, and 15 bases lay between the germline ends.

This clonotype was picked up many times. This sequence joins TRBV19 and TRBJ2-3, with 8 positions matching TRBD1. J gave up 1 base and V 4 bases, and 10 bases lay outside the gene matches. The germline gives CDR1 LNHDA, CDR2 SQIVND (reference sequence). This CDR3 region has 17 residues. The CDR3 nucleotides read TGTGCCAGTAGTAGGGTGACAGGGGTCGTTGGCACAGATACGCAGTATTTT. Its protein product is CASSRVTGVVGTDTQYF.

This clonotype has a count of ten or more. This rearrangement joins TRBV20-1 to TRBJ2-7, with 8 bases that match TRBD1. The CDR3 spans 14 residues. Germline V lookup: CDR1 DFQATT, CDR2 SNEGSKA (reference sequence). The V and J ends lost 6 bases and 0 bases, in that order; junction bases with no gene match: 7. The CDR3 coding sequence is TGCAGTGCAGCGCAGGGGGCACCCTCCTACGAGCAGTACTTC. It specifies CSAAQGAPSYEQYF.

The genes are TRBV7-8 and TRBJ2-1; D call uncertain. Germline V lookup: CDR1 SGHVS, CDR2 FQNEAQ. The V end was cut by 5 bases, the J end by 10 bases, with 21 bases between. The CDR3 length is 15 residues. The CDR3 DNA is TGTGCCAGCAGCCCCGTCCCGGCCTACAATTCGGAGCAGTTCTTC. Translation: CASSPVPAYNSEQFF.

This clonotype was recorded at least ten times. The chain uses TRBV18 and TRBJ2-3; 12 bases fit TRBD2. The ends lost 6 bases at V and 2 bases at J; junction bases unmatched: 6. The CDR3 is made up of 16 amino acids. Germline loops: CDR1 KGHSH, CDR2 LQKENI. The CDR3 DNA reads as TGTGCCAGCTCGCCTCGACTAGCGGGAGTCACAGATACGCAGTATTTT. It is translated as CASSPRLAGVTDTQYF.

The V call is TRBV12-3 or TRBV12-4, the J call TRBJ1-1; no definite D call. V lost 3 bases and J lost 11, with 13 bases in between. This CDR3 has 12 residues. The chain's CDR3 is CASSFEGKAAFF. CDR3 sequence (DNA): TGTGCCAGCAGTTTTGAAGGGAAAGCGGCTTTCTTT.

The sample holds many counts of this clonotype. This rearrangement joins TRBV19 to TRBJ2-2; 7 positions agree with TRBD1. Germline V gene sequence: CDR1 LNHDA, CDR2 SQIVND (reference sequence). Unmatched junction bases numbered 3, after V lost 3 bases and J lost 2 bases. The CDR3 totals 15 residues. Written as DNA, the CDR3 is TGTGCCAGTAGTATCGGACAGGCTAACACCGGGGAGCTGTTTTTT. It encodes CASSIGQANTGELFF.

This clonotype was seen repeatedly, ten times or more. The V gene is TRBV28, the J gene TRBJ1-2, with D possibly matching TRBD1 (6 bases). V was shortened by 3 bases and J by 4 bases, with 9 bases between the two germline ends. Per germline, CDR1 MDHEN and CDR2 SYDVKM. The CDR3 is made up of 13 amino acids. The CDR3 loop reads CASSFTGTYGYTF. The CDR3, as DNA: TGTGCCAGCAGTTTTACAGGGACCTATGGCTACACCTTC.

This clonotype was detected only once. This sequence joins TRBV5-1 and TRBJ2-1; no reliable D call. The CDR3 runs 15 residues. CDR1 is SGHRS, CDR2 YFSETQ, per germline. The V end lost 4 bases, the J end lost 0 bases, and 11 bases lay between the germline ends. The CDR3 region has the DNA TGCGCCAGCAGCCAACGTGTCCGCTCCTACAATGAGCAGTTCTTC. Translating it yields CASSQRVRSYNEQFF.

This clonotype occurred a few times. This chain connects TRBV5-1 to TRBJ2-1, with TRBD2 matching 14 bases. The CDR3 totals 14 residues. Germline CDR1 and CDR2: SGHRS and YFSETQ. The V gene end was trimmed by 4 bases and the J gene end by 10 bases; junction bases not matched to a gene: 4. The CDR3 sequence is CASSRLAGGWEQFF. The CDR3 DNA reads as TGCGCCAGCAGCAGACTAGCGGGAGGGTGGGAGCAGTTCTTC.

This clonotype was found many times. The DNA of the CDR3 is TGTGCCAGCAGCTTGGGACTAGACAGGGCCACAGATACGCAGTATTTT. Protein: CASSLGLDRATDTQYF. The J gene is TRBJ2-3, the V gene TRBV11-2; D perhaps matches TRBD2 (8 bases). CDR3 length: 16 amino acids. Trimming removed 3 bases from V and 2 bases from J, with 15 bases in between. Germline CDR1 SGHAT, CDR2 FQNNGV.

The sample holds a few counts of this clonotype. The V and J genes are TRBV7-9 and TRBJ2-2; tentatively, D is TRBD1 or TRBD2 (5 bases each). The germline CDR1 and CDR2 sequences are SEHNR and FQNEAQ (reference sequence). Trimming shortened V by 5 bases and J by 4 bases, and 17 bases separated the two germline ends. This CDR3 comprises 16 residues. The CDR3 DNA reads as TGTGCCAGCAGCCGTTCCGGGACGGAACCCACCGGGGAGCTGTTTTTT. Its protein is CASSRSGTEPTGELFF. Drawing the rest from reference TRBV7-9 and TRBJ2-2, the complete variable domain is DTGVSQNPRHKITKRGQNVTFRCDPISEHNRLYWYRQTLGQGPEFLTYFQNEAQLEKSRLLSDRFSAERPKGSFSTLEIQRTEQGDSAMYLCASSRSGTEPTGELFFGEGSRLTVL.

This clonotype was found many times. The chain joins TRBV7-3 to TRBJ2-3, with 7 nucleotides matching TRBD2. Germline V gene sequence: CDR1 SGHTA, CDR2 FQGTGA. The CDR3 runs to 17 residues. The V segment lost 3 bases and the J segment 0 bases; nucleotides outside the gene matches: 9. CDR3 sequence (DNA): TGTGCCAGCAGCTTTTTGGCGGGAGTCGCGAGCACAGATACGCAGTATTTT. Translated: CASSFLAGVASTDTQYF.

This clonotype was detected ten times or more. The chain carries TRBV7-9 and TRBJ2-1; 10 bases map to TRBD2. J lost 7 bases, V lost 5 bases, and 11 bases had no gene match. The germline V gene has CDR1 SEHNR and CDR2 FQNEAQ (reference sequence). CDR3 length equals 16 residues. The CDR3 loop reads CASSTQREGLRNEQFF. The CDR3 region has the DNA TGTGCCAGCAGCACCCAGCGGGAGGGGTTGCGGAATGAGCAGTTCTTC.

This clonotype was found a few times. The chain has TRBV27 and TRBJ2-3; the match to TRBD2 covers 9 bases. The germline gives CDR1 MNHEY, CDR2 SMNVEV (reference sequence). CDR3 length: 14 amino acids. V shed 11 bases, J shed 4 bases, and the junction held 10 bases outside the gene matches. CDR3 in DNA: TGTGCCGTCGGTGGGCGGGAGGGCCCAGATACGCAGTATTTT. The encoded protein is CAVGGREGPDTQYF.

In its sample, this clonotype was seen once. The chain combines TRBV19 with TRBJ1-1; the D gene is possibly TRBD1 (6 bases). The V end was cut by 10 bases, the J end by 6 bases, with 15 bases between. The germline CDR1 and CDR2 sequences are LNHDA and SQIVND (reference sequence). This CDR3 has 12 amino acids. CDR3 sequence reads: CATQTGTAEAFF. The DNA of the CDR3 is TGTGCCACCCAAACAGGGACTGCTGAAGCTTTCTTT.

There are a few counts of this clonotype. In DNA form, the CDR3 reads TGCAGTGCTGAGACTCCCCAAGAGACCCAGTACTTC. Its protein is CSAETPQETQYF. The genes are TRBV20-1 and TRBJ2-5, with no clear D. This CDR3 has 12 amino acids. The germline V gene encodes CDR1 DFQATT and CDR2 SNEGSKA (reference sequence). Trimming took off 5 bases at V and 1 base at J, with 8 bases between the two ends.

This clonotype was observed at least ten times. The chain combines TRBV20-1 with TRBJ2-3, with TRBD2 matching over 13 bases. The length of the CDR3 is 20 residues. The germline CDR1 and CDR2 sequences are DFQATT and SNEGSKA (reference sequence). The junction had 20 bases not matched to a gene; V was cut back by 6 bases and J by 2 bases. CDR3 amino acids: CSAPPKTGTSGMSATDTQYF. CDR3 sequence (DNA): TGCAGTGCCCCTCCTAAAACCGGGACTAGCGGGATGTCAGCCACAGATACGCAGTATTTT.

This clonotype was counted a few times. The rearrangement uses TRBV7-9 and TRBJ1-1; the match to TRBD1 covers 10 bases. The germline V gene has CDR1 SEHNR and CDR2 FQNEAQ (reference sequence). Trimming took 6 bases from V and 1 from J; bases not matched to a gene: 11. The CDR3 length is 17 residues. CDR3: CASSPGLGQGRNTEAFF. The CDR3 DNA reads TGTGCCAGCAGTCCCGGGCTGGGACAGGGGAGGAACACTGAAGCTTTCTTT.